These 30 T cell receptor beta chains share one sample of origin, sequenced in a study of T cells in localized non-small cell lung cancer. Profiled with immunoSEQ multiplex PCR; TCRdb holds only in-frame clones, not every one. The data hold about 830 clones, with under 25% observed a single time. The sequenced sample was normal lung tissue next to the tumor, obtained before any cancer treatment. Receptor source: a man aged 40 to 70 with stage II lung adenocarcinoma.

This clone showed up just a few times. The rearrangement uses TRBV14 and TRBJ2-7; no firm D call. Trimming pared 2 bases from V and 2 bases from J, leaving 13 bases between. The germline V gene encodes CDR1 SGHDN and CDR2 FVKESK. CDR3 length: 15 residues. CDR3: CASSQLGPLTYEQYF. In nucleotides, the CDR3 is TGTGCCAGCAGCCAACTCGGGCCACTCACCTACGAGCAGTACTTC.

The chain links TRBV19 to TRBJ2-7, with 14 bases aligning to TRBD2. This CDR3 has 17 residues. Looked up from germline, CDR1 is LNHDA and CDR2 is SQIVND (reference sequence). J was trimmed by 0 bases and V by 7 bases; bases with no gene match: 8. The CDR3 sequence: CASTPGGLAGASYEQYF. CDR3 in DNA: TGTGCCAGTACTCCCGGGGGACTAGCGGGAGCCTCCTACGAGCAGTACTTC. The variable domain in full, with the rest retrieved from reference TRBV19 and TRBJ2-7, is DGGITQSPKYLFRKEGQNVTLSCEQNLNHDAMYWYRQDPGQGLRLIYYSQIVNDFQKGDIAEGYSVSREKKESFPLTVTSAQKNPTAFYLCASTPGGLAGASYEQYFGPGTRLTVT.

The chain uses TRBV5-1 and TRBJ2-1, with TRBD1 matching 11 bases. The CDR3 totals 17 residues. The V gene's germline CDR1 is SGHRS and CDR2 YFSETQ. The trim removed 4 bases at V and 6 bases at J, leaving 12 bases unmatched. The CDR3 region has the DNA TGCGCCAGCAGCCGGGGGAGTGGGACAGGGGGTGTCAATGAGCAGTTCTTC. Its protein is CASSRGSGTGGVNEQFF.

The chain combines TRBV19 with TRBJ1-5; 7 positions agree with TRBD1. Unmatched junction bases numbered 9, after V lost 6 bases and J lost 4 bases. There are 15 residues in the CDR3. Looked up from germline, CDR1 is LNHDA and CDR2 is SQIVND (reference sequence). In nucleotides, the CDR3 is TGTGCCAGTAGAGGGGGCGGACAGGCGAATCAGCCCCAGCATTTT. Encoded protein: CASRGGGQANQPQHF.

The rearrangement links TRBV19 to TRBJ1-4, with a weak D call TRBD1 (5 bases). Per the germline V gene, CDR1 is LNHDA and CDR2 is SQIVND (reference sequence). Trimming took 4 bases from V and 6 from J, leaving 24 bases between them. The CDR3 has 18 amino acids. CDR3: CASSTKQASTGGDEKLFF. For the CDR3, the DNA is TGTGCCAGTAGTACTAAACAGGCTTCGACGGGCGGAGATGAAAAACTGTTTTTT.

The chain carries TRBV25-1 and TRBJ1-2; D remains unclear. The CDR3 has 15 amino acids. Trimming shortened V by 4 bases and J by 5 bases, and 17 bases separated the two germline ends. Germline V gene data show CDR1 as MGHDK and CDR2 as SYGVNS. The CDR3 is CASSAPAIQGYGYTF. CDR3 in DNA: TGTGCCAGCAGTGCTCCAGCTATACAAGGGTATGGCTACACCTTC.

This clone was found a few times. V and J are TRBV11-3 and TRBJ1-2; TRBD1 matches at 8 bases. The CDR3 contains 14 residues. Germline values: CDR1 SGHNT, CDR2 YENEEA. With 5 bases clipped from V and 6 bases from J, the junction kept 8 bases outside the gene matches. Written as DNA, the CDR3 is TGTGCCAGCAGCCGAAGACAGGGGCCCGATGGCTACACCTTC. Amino acids: CASSRRQGPDGYTF.

This clone turned up a few times. The chain carries TRBV6-8 and TRBJ2-7, with 12 bases matching TRBD1. Germline V lookup: CDR1 MNHGY, CDR2 SAAAGT. The CDR3 runs 14 residues. The J segment lost 4 bases and the V segment lost 9 bases, leaving 7 bases of the junction unmatched. The CDR3 sequence: CASAGTGGFYEQYF. CDR3 nucleotide sequence: TGTGCCAGTGCCGGGACAGGGGGCTTTTACGAGCAGTACTTC.

This clone was seen a few times. An ambiguous or unread base is present, and the residue it codes for is denoted X. V usage is TRBV30 and J usage is TRBJ2-3; 7 bases map to TRBD1. V gave up 5 bases and J gave up 5 bases; unmatched junction bases: 10. The CDR3 runs to 14 residues. Germline V gives CDR1 GTSNPN, CDR2 SVGIG (reference sequence). CDR3 coding DNA: TGTGCCTGGTACAGGGGCGACCYCCAAGATACGCAGTATTTT. Translated: CAWYRGDXQDTQYF.

By its share, this clone is large. V is TRBV11-3 and J is TRBJ2-3, with unresolved D. From germline, CDR1 is SGHNT and CDR2 YENEEA. The germline V and J ends were trimmed by 5 bases and 1 base, with 13 bases remaining between them. CDR3 length: 15 amino acids. The CDR3 loop is CASSPDSLGTDTQYF. In nucleotides, the CDR3 is TGTGCCAGCAGCCCAGACTCCCTTGGCACAGATACGCAGTATTTT.

This clone was seen only a few times. The rearrangement links TRBV11-3 to TRBJ2-5, with 11 bases fitting TRBD2. The germline V gene encodes CDR1 SGHNT and CDR2 YENEEA. This CDR3 has 16 amino acids. The trim removed 5 bases at V and 1 base at J, leaving 6 bases unmatched. CDR3 in amino acids: CASSRSGGALQETQYF. The CDR3 nucleotides read TGTGCCAGCAGCCGTAGCGGGGGGGCCCTCCAAGAGACCCAGTACTTC.

The chain employs TRBV11-3 and TRBJ2-7, with D maybe TRBD2 (6 bases). Germline loops: CDR1 SGHNT, CDR2 YENEEA. The V gene lost 1 base and the J gene lost 6 bases, with 19 bases spanning the gap. The CDR3 spans 16 residues. In nucleotides, the CDR3 is TGTGCCAGCAGCTTAGTCCCGGGACTCATTGGGGGCGAGCAGTACTTC. Its translation is CASSLVPGLIGGEQYF. The whole variable domain, filled in from reference TRBV11-3 and TRBJ2-7, reads EAGVVQSPRYKIIEKKQPVAFWCNPISGHNTLYWYLQNLGQGPELLIRYENEEAVDDSQLPKDRFSAERLKGVDSTLKIQPAELGDSAVYLCASSLVPGLIGGEQYFGPGTRLTVT.

The chain is built from TRBV28 and TRBJ1-5; TRBD1 aligns across 8 bases. J was trimmed by 2 bases and V by 1 base; bases with no gene match: 13. CDR1 is MDHEN and CDR2 is SYDVKM in the germline V gene. CDR3 length: 19 residues. The CDR3 here is CASSLFAPGGIVGNQPQHF. The CDR3 DNA follows: TGTGCCAGCAGTTTATTCGCGCCAGGGGGCATCGTAGGCAATCAGCCCCAGCATTTT.

The chain combines TRBV29-1 with TRBJ1-3; unclear D gene. In germline, CDR1 is SQVTM, CDR2 ANQGSEA. V gave up 6 bases and J gave up 0 bases, with 15 bases separating them. The CDR3 is 15 amino acids. The DNA for the CDR3 is TGCAGCGTGGTCCGGCCCCCGAGCTCTGGAAACACCATATATTTT. This encodes CSVVRPPSSGNTIYF.

This clone rates as hyperexpanded. The V call is TRBV4-1, the J call TRBJ2-7; 7 bases fit TRBD1. V shed 0 bases, J shed 4 bases, and the junction held 9 bases outside the gene matches. The CDR3 is 16 residues long. Germline V gene lookup returns CDR1 MGHRA and CDR2 YSYEKL. The CDR3 loop reads CASSQESQGQQYEQYF. The CDR3 DNA sequence: TGCGCCAGCAGCCAAGAGTCCCAGGGACAGCAATACGAGCAGTACTTC.

The chain combines TRBV28 with TRBJ1-2; D ambiguous. V was shortened by 4 bases and J by 4 bases, with 10 bases between the two germline ends. CDR1 and CDR2 (germline): MDHEN, SYDVKM. The CDR3 runs 13 residues. This chain's CDR3 is CASSSPGLYGYTF. In nucleotides, the CDR3 is TGTGCCAGCAGTTCACCGGGCCTCTATGGCTACACCTTC.

The chain combines TRBV25-1 with TRBJ1-4, with D maybe TRBD1 (5 bases). CDR1 and CDR2 from the germline V gene are MGHDK and SYGVNS. Between the trimmed V and J ends, which lost 3 bases and 4 bases, there was a span of 12 bases. This CDR3 spans 15 amino acids. CDR3 residues: CASSEEVGVNEKLFF. The CDR3 nucleotides are TGTGCCAGCAGTGAGGAAGTAGGGGTTAATGAAAAACTGTTTTTT.

The CDR3 bases are TGTGCCAGCAGCTTAGAGTGGACTAGCGGCTACGAGCAGTACTTC. It specifies CASSLEWTSGYEQYF. The chain employs TRBV11-3 and TRBJ2-7; 10 nucleotides match TRBD2. The length of the CDR3 is 15 residues. The V gene's germline CDR1 is SGHNT and CDR2 YENEEA. Losses at the gene ends were 0 bases for V and 3 bases for J; bases not matched to a gene: 2.

V is TRBV11-3 and J is TRBJ2-1, with TRBD2 matching 11 bases. V was pared by 3 bases and J by 2 bases, with 3 bases of the junction left unmatched. Germline V gives CDR1 SGHNT, CDR2 YENEEA. CDR3 size: 16 residues. The CDR3 DNA reads TGTGCCAGCAGCTTGGGACTAGCGGCGCCCTACAATGAGCAGTTCTTC. It translates to CASSLGLAAPYNEQFF.

V gene TRBV19 combines with J gene TRBJ2-1, with 8 bases matching TRBD2. The CDR3 spans 14 residues. Losses at the gene ends were 6 bases for V and 12 bases for J; bases not matched to a gene: 13. Germline V lookup: CDR1 LNHDA, CDR2 SQIVND (reference sequence). CDR3 sequence reads: CASRRDSTAGGQFF. The CDR3 nucleotides are TGTGCCAGTAGAAGGGACTCCACCGCGGGGGGGCAGTTCTTC.

This clone came up a few times. V gene TRBV5-1 combines with J gene TRBJ1-5, with D possibly being TRBD1 (6 bases). V gave up 4 bases and J gave up 3 bases, with 14 bases separating them. The germline CDR1 and CDR2 sequences are SGHRS and YFSETQ. CDR3 size: 15 residues. CDR3 sequence reads: CASSPAGAYNQPQHF. In DNA, the CDR3 is TGCGCCAGCAGCCCCGCGGGGGCGTACAATCAGCCCCAGCATTTT.

The chain combines TRBV6-8 with TRBJ1-1; possible D gene TRBD1, 5 bases. Germline CDR1 MNHGY, CDR2 SAAAGT. Trimming shortened V by 2 bases and J by 7 bases, and 14 bases separated the two germline ends. This CDR3 contains 14 residues. The CDR3 loop reads CASSYDFLGGEAFF. The CDR3 nucleotides are TGTGCCAGCAGTTACGACTTTTTGGGGGGTGAAGCTTTCTTT.

This clone was counted between two and nine times. This chain links TRBV6-8 with TRBJ1-1, with D perhaps matching TRBD1 (6 bases). The germline V and J ends were trimmed by 7 bases and 1 base, with 10 bases remaining between them. CDR3 length equals 13 residues. CDR1 and CDR2 (germline): MNHGY, SAAAGT. The CDR3, as DNA: TGTGCCAGCACCGACAGGCCGAACACTGAAGCTTTCTTT. Its translation: CASTDRPNTEAFF.

The gene calls are TRBV30 and TRBJ1-1, with D perhaps TRBD1 (5 bases). Trimming pared 2 bases from V and 3 bases from J, leaving 13 bases between. CDR1 is GTSNPN, CDR2 SVGIG, per germline (reference sequence). The CDR3 is made up of 14 amino acids. The CDR3 loop reads CAWSTGTPDTEAFF. CDR3 nucleotide sequence: TGTGCCTGGAGTACCGGGACCCCTGACACTGAAGCTTTCTTT.

This sequence joins TRBV9 and TRBJ2-5; no definite D call. The CDR3 runs 12 residues. CDR1 is SGDLS, CDR2 YYNGEE, per germline. V lost 3 bases and J 5 bases, leaving 8 bases between the germline ends. DNA for the CDR3: TGTGCCAGCAGCGCCCTAGGGGAGACCCAGTACTTC. Residues: CASSALGETQYF.

The chain has TRBV19 and TRBJ1-5; 10 nucleotides match TRBD1. Germline CDR1 and CDR2: LNHDA and SQIVND (reference sequence). Trimming at V came to 7 bases and at J to 0 bases, leaving 12 bases not matched to a gene. The CDR3 runs to 18 residues. The CDR3 protein is CASKNRDRGDYSNQPQHF. CDR3 nucleotides: TGTGCCAGTAAAAACCGGGACAGGGGAGACTATAGCAATCAGCCCCAGCATTTT.

The chain employs TRBV11-3 and TRBJ1-2, with D maybe TRBD1 (5 bases). The germline V gene has CDR1 SGHNT and CDR2 YENEEA. The CDR3 has 15 amino acids. V gave up 5 bases and J gave up 4 bases, with 17 bases separating them. The CDR3 coding sequence is TGTGCCAGCAGCATGACGGGGGGGGTTAGCTATGGCTACACCTTC. It codes for CASSMTGGVSYGYTF.

By share, this clone ranks as large. The CDR3 nucleotides read TGCGCCAGCAGCCAAGAGGGGGGGGCAAAACTGTTTTTT. Translating it yields CASSQEGGAKLFF. This chain uses TRBV4-1 with TRBJ1-4; maybe TRBD1 (6 bases). The V gene lost 0 bases and the J gene lost 10 bases, with 9 bases spanning the gap. Per the germline V gene, CDR1 is MGHRA and CDR2 is YSYEKL. The CDR3 loop spans 13 amino acids.

This clone was seen a handful of times. The chain couples TRBV7-4 to TRBJ2-2; D may be TRBD1 (6 bases). Germline lookup yields CDR1 SGHVT and CDR2 SQSDAQ. The CDR3 has 13 residues. V was shortened by 5 bases and J by 5 bases, with 9 bases between the two germline ends. DNA of the CDR3: TGTGCCAGCAGCAGAACAGGGACCGGGGAGCTGTTTTTT. It is translated as CASSRTGTGELFF.

The genes are TRBV18 and TRBJ1-5; D ambiguous. Deletions cut 6 bases from V and 0 bases from J, with 12 bases between. This CDR3 region has 15 residues. Germline V gene data show CDR1 as KGHSH and CDR2 as LQKENI. The CDR3 region is CASSLWRLSNQPQHF. As DNA, the CDR3 is TGTGCCAGCTCCCTCTGGAGGCTTAGCAATCAGCCCCAGCATTTT.